The 26 T cell receptor beta chains below were found in one sample sequenced in a study of a mutant IDH1 vaccine in newly diagnosed glioma. Documented time point: week 35, safety follow-up. Topical imiquimod was applied with each vaccine dose, which held 300 ug of mutant IDH1 20-mer peptide. The method was immunoSEQ multiplex PCR; TCRdb's version includes in-frame clones alone and lacks a portion of them. The sample shows tens of thousands of clones, 85% to 90% of them seen only once. For these receptors, no antigen is known. This sample comprised PBMCs, obtained from a glioma patient whose treatment included an IDH1 peptide vaccine. Receptors were obtained from a man aged 35 to 55 with glioma.

This chain uses TRBV11-1 with TRBJ1-1, with TRBD1 as a possible D gene (5 bases). The CDR3 totals 15 residues. The V end was cut by 1 base, the J end by 2 bases, with 11 bases between. CDR1 and CDR2 from the germline V gene are SGHAT and FQDESV (reference sequence). CDR3: CASSLGQTVNTEAFF. The CDR3 DNA follows: TGTGCCAGCAGCTTAGGACAGACAGTCAACACTGAAGCTTTCTTT.

This sequence joins TRBV29-1 and TRBJ2-3; the D gene is possibly TRBD1 (6 bases). The V end was cut by 1 base, the J end by 1 base, with 12 bases between. The CDR3 is made up of 15 amino acids. Germline V CDR1 and CDR2: SQVTM, ANQGSEA. The CDR3 nucleotides read TGCAGCGTTGAAGGGGGGCCTCTTGGCACAGATACGCAGTATTTT. Protein product: CSVEGGPLGTDTQYF.

As concerns this clone: A read error may account for a junction end that differs from germline. The chain couples TRBV5-6 to TRBJ2-7; 7 bases match TRBD1. CDR1 is SGHDT, CDR2 YYEEEE, per germline. There are 13 residues in the CDR3. The CDR3 spells CASSLGQRYEQYF. CDR3 DNA sequence: TGTGCCAGCAGTTTGGGACAGCGCTACGAGCAGTACTTC. Looking up the rest from reference TRBV5-6 and TRBJ2-7 gives the full variable domain: DAGVTQSPTHLIKTRGQQVTLRCSPKSGHDTVSWYQQALGQGPQFIFQYYEEEERQRGNFPDRFSGHQFPNYSSELNVNALLLGDSALYLCASSLGQRYEQYFGPGTRLTVT.

The chain carries TRBV27 and TRBJ2-2; D may correspond to TRBD1 or TRBD2 (5 bases each). This CDR3 region has 15 residues. Germline CDR1 and CDR2: MNHEY and SMNVEV (reference sequence). Deletions cut 8 bases from V and 4 bases from J, with 17 bases between. CDR3 bases: TGTGCCAGCGCCCCGGGGCAGACTATCACCGGGGAGCTGTTTTTT. Protein product: CASAPGQTITGELFF.

CDR3 sequence reads: CASSSTDTPSSPLHF. The CDR3 DNA reads as TGCGCCAGCAGCTCGACAGACACGCCGAGTTCACCCCTCCACTTT. The V gene is TRBV5-1, the J gene TRBJ1-6; possible D gene TRBD1, 5 bases. The CDR3 runs to 15 residues. V lost 3 bases and J 9 bases, leaving 16 bases between the germline ends. Per the germline V gene, CDR1 is SGHRS and CDR2 is YFSETQ. The whole variable domain, filled in from reference TRBV5-1 and TRBJ1-6, reads KAGVTQTPRYLIKTRGQQVTLSCSPISGHRSVSWYQQTPGQGLQFLFEYFSETQRNKGNFPGRFSGRQFSNSRSEMNVSTLELGDSALYLCASSSTDTPSSPLHFGNGTRLTVT.

The V gene is TRBV7-2, the J gene TRBJ2-6, with D possibly being TRBD2 (5 bases). V lost 5 bases and J 0 bases, leaving 14 bases between the germline ends. There are 17 residues in the CDR3. Germline V gene sequence: CDR1 SGHTA, CDR2 FQGNSA. CDR3 DNA sequence: TGTGCCAGCAGCCGAACGGGCGGACTCTCTGGGGCCAACGTCCTGACTTTC. Amino acid sequence: CASSRTGGLSGANVLTF.

V is TRBV7-9 and J is TRBJ2-3; the D gene is possibly TRBD2 (6 bases). The CDR3 covers 15 residues. Germline V gives CDR1 SEHNR, CDR2 FQNEAQ (reference sequence). Between the trimmed V and J ends, which lost 2 bases and 3 bases, there was a span of 12 bases. This CDR3 reads CASSLNRGATDTQYF. Written as DNA, the CDR3 is TGTGCCAGCAGCTTAAACCGCGGGGCGACAGATACGCAGTATTTT.

The J gene is TRBJ2-3, the V gene TRBV7-9; D uncertain. This CDR3 comprises 13 residues. CDR1 SEHNR and CDR2 FQNEAQ come from the germline V gene (reference sequence). The V and J ends lost 2 bases and 3 bases respectively, with 6 bases between them. CDR3 DNA: TGTGCCAGCAGCTTAATCGAGACAGATACGCAGTATTTT. Translating it yields CASSLIETDTQYF. Using reference TRBV7-9 and TRBJ2-3 for the parts outside the CDR3, the full variable domain is DTGVSQNPRHKITKRGQNVTFRCDPISEHNRLYWYRQTLGQGPEFLTYFQNEAQLEKSRLLSDRFSAERPKGSFSTLEIQRTEQGDSAMYLCASSLIETDTQYFGPGTRLTVL.

This clone has more than one count but fewer than ten. CDR3 coding DNA: TGTGCCAGTAGCCGACGCACAAGCACTTATGGCTACACCTTC. Translating it yields CASSRRTSTYGYTF. The V call is TRBV19, the J call TRBJ1-2; unclear D gene. V lost 6 bases and J 5 bases, leaving 16 bases between the germline ends. The CDR3 loop spans 14 amino acids. Germline-derived CDR1 and CDR2 are LNHDA and SQIVND (reference sequence).

The chain couples TRBV18 to TRBJ1-6, with no clear D. The V end was cut by 0 bases, the J end by 0 bases, with 3 bases between. CDR1 is KGHSH, CDR2 LQKENI, per germline. The CDR3 spans 15 residues. For the CDR3, the DNA is TGTGCCAGCTCACCACCGGGCTCCTATAATTCACCCCTCCACTTT. This gives the protein CASSPPGSYNSPLHF.

The chain combines TRBV5-1 with TRBJ1-3, with D hard to call. The V end lost 0 bases, the J end lost 4 bases, and 11 bases lay between the germline ends. Germline V gene lookup returns CDR1 SGHRS and CDR2 YFSETQ. CDR3 length equals 15 residues. The CDR3 nucleotides are TGCGCCAGCAGCTTGGAAGTGGGAACGGGAAACACCATATATTTT. Amino acid sequence: CASSLEVGTGNTIYF.

The genes are TRBV4-3 and TRBJ2-3; D gene uncertain. CDR1 is LGHNA and CDR2 is YSLEER in the germline V gene. The CDR3 is 16 amino acids. Deletions cut 2 bases from V and 2 bases from J, with 14 bases between. CDR3 coding DNA: TGCGCCAGCAGCCAATCCGTCTGGAGTCCCACAGATACGCAGTATTTT. Residues: CASSQSVWSPTDTQYF.

The V and J genes are TRBV7-2 and TRBJ2-3; D not resolved. Germline loops: CDR1 SGHTA, CDR2 FQGNSA. CDR3 length: 13 residues. Trimming removed 3 bases from V and 0 bases from J, with 4 bases in between. The CDR3 loop reads CASSFISTDTQYF. The DNA of the CDR3 is TGTGCCAGCAGCTTTATTAGCACAGATACGCAGTATTTT.

The rearrangement links TRBV14 to TRBJ2-3; D remains ambiguous. The CDR3 has 14 amino acids. Trimming removed 1 base at V and 6 bases at J, with 11 bases between. Germline-derived CDR1 and CDR2 are SGHDN and FVKESK. CDR3 sequence reads: CASSQADPMDTQYF. The DNA for the CDR3 is TGTGCCAGCAGCCAAGCTGACCCGATGGATACGCAGTATTTT.

CDR3 amino acids: CAWSSLSDSPLHF. The CDR3 nucleotides read TGTGCCTGGTCTTCTTTGTCCGATTCACCCCTCCACTTT. V and J are TRBV30 and TRBJ1-6; D gene ambiguous. Germline loops: CDR1 GTSNPN, CDR2 SVGIG (reference sequence). The ends were cut back, 5 bases at V and 8 bases at J, with 13 bases in the middle. The length of the CDR3 is 13 residues.

The J gene is TRBJ2-3, the V gene TRBV19; D not resolved. The CDR3 is 15 residues long. V lost 1 base and J lost 4, with 12 bases in between. The germline CDR1 and CDR2 sequences are LNHDA and SQIVND (reference sequence). The CDR3 region is CASSIGGRRADTQYF. The DNA for the CDR3 is TGTGCCAGTAGTATAGGCGGCCGTCGGGCAGATACGCAGTATTTT.

The V call is TRBV19, the J call TRBJ1-5; 7 bases map to TRBD1. The V segment lost 2 bases and the J segment 0 bases; nucleotides outside the gene matches: 10. The germline V gene encodes CDR1 LNHDA and CDR2 SQIVND (reference sequence). This CDR3 is 18 amino acids long. The CDR3 DNA is TGTGCCAGTAGTATACTAGGGGGCGAAGGAATTAGCAATCAGCCCCAGCATTTT. This codes for CASSILGGEGISNQPQHF.

The V gene is TRBV28, the J gene TRBJ2-7; 11 bases fit TRBD2. CDR1 is MDHEN and CDR2 is SYDVKM in the germline V gene. The CDR3 totals 15 residues. Germline trimming cut 4 bases from V and 2 bases from J; bases unmatched to any gene: 4. CDR3 bases: TGTGCCAGCAGTTCTAGCGGGGGGCTTACCTACGAGCAGTACGTC. Its translation is CASSSSGGLTYEQYV.

This clone was seen just once. This rearrangement joins TRBV12-5 to TRBJ2-1; D might be TRBD2 (6 bases). Germline assignment: CDR1 LGHNT and CDR2 FRNRAP. Trimming shortened V by 2 bases and J by 0 bases, and 8 bases separated the two germline ends. The CDR3 has 15 residues. CDR3 DNA: TGTGCTAGTGGTTTGACGGGACTCTCCTACAATGAGCAGTTCTTC. As protein: CASGLTGLSYNEQFF.

The CDR3 bases are TGTGCCAGCAGTCCGCAAAATAAGGGACAGGGGCGGCCACCCCTCCACTTT. Amino acid sequence: CASSPQNKGQGRPPLHF. The chain uses TRBV28 and TRBJ1-6, with TRBD1 matching over 10 bases. Germline V gene sequence: CDR1 MDHEN, CDR2 SYDVKM. With 5 bases clipped from V and 11 bases from J, the junction kept 15 bases outside the gene matches. This CDR3 spans 17 amino acids.

The rearrangement links TRBV19 to TRBJ2-2; the D gene is possibly TRBD1 (6 bases). V lost 3 bases, J lost 3 bases, and 11 bases lay in between. Germline CDR1 and CDR2: LNHDA and SQIVND (reference sequence). The CDR3 spans 15 residues. The CDR3 DNA reads as TGTGCCAGTAGTATCAGACAGGCGTACACCGGGGAGCTGTTTTTT. Translated: CASSIRQAYTGELFF.

On this clone itself: The same CDR3 arises from other DNA sequences in this sample as well. The J gene is TRBJ1-5, the V gene TRBV15; a weak D match, TRBD1 (6 bases). This CDR3 has 17 residues. Germline CDR1 and CDR2: LNHNV and YYDKDF (reference sequence). Trimming took 7 bases from V and 5 from J, leaving 24 bases between them. The CDR3 DNA reads as TGTGCCACCACCCAGGGGATGTTGGAAGGGAGAGATCAGCCCCAGCATTTT. Its protein product is CATTQGMLEGRDQPQHF.

This clone has a handful of counts. The rearrangement joins TRBV2 to TRBJ2-5, with 12 bases aligning to TRBD2. Germline V CDR1 and CDR2: SNHLY, FYNNEI. With V trimmed by 5 bases and J by 1 base, 2 bases remained unmatched. The CDR3 length is 15 residues. This CDR3 is CASSPSGGAQETQYF. The DNA for the CDR3 is TGTGCCAGCAGTCCTAGCGGGGGGGCCCAAGAGACCCAGTACTTC.

This sequence joins TRBV4-1 and TRBJ2-1, with TRBD2 identical over 7 bases. The CDR3 runs to 15 residues. Germline loops: CDR1 MGHRA, CDR2 YSYEKL. J was trimmed by 8 bases and V by 4 bases; bases with no gene match: 11. This chain's CDR3 is CASSPSAGAVDEQFF. CDR3 nucleotide sequence: TGCGCCAGCAGCCCATCCGCGGGAGCTGTCGATGAGCAGTTCTTC.

This chain links TRBV6-4 with TRBJ2-3, with 7 bases fitting TRBD2. The CDR3 is 14 amino acids. J gave up 3 bases and V 0 bases, and 0 bases lay outside the gene matches. Germline assignment: CDR1 MRHNA and CDR2 SNTAGT. CDR3 nucleotides: TGTGCCAGCAGTGACTCGCGGGAGACAGATACGCAGTATTTT. It specifies CASSDSRETDTQYF.

The rearrangement links TRBV7-2 to TRBJ1-4; 11 nucleotides line up with TRBD1. This CDR3 region has 17 residues. CDR1 is SGHTA and CDR2 is FQGNSA in the germline V gene. Trimming took 0 bases from V and 3 from J; bases not matched to a gene: 3. CDR3 nucleotides: TGTGCCAGCAGCTTAGCGGGACAGGGGGAGGCTAATGAAAAACTGTTTTTT. It codes for CASSLAGQGEANEKLFF.